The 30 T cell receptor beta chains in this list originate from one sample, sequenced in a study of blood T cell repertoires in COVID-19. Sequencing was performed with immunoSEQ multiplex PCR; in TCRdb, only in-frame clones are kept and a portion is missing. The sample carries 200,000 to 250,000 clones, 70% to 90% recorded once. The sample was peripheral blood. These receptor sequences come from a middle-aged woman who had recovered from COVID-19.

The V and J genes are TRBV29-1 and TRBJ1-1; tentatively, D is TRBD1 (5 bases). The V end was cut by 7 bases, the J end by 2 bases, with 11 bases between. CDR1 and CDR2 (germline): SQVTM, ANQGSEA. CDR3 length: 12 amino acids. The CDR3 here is CSGRQLNTEAFF. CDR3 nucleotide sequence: TGCAGCGGTAGACAGCTAAACACTGAAGCTTTCTTT.

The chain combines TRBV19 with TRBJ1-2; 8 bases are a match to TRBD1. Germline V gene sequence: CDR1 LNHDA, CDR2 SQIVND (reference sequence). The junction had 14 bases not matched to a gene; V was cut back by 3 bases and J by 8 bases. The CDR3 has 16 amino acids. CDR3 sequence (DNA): TGTGCCAGTAGTATTCCAGGGGGGACAGGTCGCATGGGCTACACCTTC. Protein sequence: CASSIPGGTGRMGYTF. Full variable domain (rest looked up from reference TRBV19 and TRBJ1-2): DGGITQSPKYLFRKEGQNVTLSCEQNLNHDAMYWYRQDPGQGLRLIYYSQIVNDFQKGDIAEGYSVSREKKESFPLTVTSAQKNPTAFYLCASSIPGGTGRMGYTFGSGTRLTVV.

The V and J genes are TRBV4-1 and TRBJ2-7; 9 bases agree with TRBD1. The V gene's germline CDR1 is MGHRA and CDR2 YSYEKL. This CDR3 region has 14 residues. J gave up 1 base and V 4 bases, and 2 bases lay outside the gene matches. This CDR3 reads CASSPGQGSYEQYF. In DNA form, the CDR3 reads TGCGCCAGCAGCCCGGGACAGGGTTCCTACGAGCAGTACTTC.

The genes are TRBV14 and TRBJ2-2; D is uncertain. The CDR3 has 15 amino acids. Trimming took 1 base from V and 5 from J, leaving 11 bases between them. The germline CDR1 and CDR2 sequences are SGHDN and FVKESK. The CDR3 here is CASSQVSGITGELFF. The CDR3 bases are TGTGCCAGCAGCCAAGTCTCGGGTATTACCGGGGAGCTGTTTTTT.

The CDR3: CASSYSGLANYEQYF. CDR3 nucleotide sequence: TGTGCCAGCAGTTACTCAGGACTAGCGAACTACGAGCAGTACTTC. This chain joins TRBV6-2 or TRBV6-3 and TRBJ2-7; 9 nucleotides match TRBD2. The CDR3 covers 15 residues. Trimming took 0 bases from V and 3 from J; bases not matched to a gene: 3. In germline, CDR1 is MNHEY, CDR2 SVGEGT.

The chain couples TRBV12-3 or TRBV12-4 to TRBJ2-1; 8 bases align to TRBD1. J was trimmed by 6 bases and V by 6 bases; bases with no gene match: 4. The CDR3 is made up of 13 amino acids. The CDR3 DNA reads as TGTGCCAGCAGAAGGACAGGGAGCAATGAGCAGTTCTTC. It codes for CASRRTGSNEQFF.

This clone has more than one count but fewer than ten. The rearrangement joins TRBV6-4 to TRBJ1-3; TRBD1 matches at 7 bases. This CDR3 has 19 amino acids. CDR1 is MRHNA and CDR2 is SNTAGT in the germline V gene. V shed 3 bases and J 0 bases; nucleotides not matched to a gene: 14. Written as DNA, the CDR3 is TGTGCCAGCAGTGAGGGAGAGGGGGCGGGAGGATTCTCTGGAAACACCATATATTTT. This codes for CASSEGEGAGGFSGNTIYF.

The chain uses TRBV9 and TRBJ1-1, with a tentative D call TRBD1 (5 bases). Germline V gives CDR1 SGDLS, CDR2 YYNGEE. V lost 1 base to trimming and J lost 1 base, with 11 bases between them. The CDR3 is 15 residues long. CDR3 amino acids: CASSVSGLENTEAFF. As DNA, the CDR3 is TGTGCCAGCAGCGTATCAGGGTTGGAGAACACTGAAGCTTTCTTT. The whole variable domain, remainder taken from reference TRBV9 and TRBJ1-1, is DSGVTQTPKHLITATGQRVTLRCSPRSGDLSVYWYQQSLDQGLQFLIQYYNGEERAKGNILERFSAQQFPDLHSELNLSSLELGDSALYFCASSVSGLENTEAFFGQGTRLTVV.

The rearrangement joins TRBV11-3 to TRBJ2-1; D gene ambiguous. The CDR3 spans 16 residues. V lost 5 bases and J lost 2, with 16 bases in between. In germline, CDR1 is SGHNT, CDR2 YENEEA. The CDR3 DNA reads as TGTGCCAGCAGCACCGGCGCCTTAGCCCCCTACAATGAGCAGTTCTTC. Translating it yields CASSTGALAPYNEQFF. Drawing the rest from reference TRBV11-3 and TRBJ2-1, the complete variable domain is EAGVVQSPRYKIIEKKQPVAFWCNPISGHNTLYWYLQNLGQGPELLIRYENEEAVDDSQLPKDRFSAERLKGVDSTLKIQPAELGDSAVYLCASSTGALAPYNEQFFGPGTRLTVL.

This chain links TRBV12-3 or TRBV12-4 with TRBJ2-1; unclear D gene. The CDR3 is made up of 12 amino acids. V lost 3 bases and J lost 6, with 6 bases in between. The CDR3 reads CASSFRANEQFF. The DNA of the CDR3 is TGTGCCAGCAGTTTTAGAGCCAATGAGCAGTTCTTC.

The CDR3 DNA follows: TGTGCCAGCAGTTTATTCACCGGGACAGGAAATGAAAAACTGTTTTTT. Translation: CASSLFTGTGNEKLFF. J is TRBJ1-4 and V is TRBV27; 8 bases are a match to TRBD1. Per the germline V gene, CDR1 is MNHEY and CDR2 is SMNVEV (reference sequence). This CDR3 comprises 16 residues. Germline trimming cut 1 base from V and 5 bases from J; bases unmatched to any gene: 6.

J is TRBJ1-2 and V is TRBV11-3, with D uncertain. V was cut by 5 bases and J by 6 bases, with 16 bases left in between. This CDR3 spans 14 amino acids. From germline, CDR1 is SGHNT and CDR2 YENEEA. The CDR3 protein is CASSPLPLGDGYTF. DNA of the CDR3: TGTGCCAGCAGCCCCCTCCCCCTAGGTGATGGCTACACCTTC.

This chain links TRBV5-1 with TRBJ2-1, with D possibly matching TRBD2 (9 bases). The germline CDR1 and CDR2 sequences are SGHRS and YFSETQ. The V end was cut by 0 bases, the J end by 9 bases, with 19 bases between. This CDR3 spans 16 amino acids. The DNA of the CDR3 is TGCGCCAGCAGCTTGGGCCTAGCGGGACAGGCAGGTGAGCAGTTCTTC. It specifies CASSLGLAGQAGEQFF.

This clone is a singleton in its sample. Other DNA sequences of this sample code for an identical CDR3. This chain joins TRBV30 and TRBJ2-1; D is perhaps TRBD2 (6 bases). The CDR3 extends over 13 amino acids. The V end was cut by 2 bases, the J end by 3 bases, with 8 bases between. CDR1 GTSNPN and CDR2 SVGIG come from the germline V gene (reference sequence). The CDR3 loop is CAWSSGGYNEQFF. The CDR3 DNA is TGTGCCTGGAGTTCCGGGGGCTACAATGAGCAGTTCTTC.

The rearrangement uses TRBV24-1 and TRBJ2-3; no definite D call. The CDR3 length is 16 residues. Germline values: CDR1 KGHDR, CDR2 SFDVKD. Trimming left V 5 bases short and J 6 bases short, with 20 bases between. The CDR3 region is CATSAPESSFGDTQYF. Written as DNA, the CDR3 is TGTGCCACCAGTGCCCCTGAGAGCAGCTTCGGGGATACGCAGTATTTT.

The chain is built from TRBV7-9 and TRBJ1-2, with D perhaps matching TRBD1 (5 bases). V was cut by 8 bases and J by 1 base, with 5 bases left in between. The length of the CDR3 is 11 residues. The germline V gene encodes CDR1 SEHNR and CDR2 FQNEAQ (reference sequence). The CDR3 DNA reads TGTGCCAGCGACAGTAACTATGGCTACACCTTC. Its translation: CASDSNYGYTF.

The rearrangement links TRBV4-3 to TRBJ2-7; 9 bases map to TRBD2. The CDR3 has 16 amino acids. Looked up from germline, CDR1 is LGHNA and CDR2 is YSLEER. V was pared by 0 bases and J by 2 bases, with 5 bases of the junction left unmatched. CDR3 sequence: CASSQDGLAGTYEQYF. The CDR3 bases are TGCGCCAGCAGCCAAGATGGGCTAGCGGGAACCTACGAGCAGTACTTC.

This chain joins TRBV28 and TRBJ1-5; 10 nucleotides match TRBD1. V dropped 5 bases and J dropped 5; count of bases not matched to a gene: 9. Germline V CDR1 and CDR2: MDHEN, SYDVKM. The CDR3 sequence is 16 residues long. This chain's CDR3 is CASSERGGQGYQPQHF. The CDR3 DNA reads TGTGCCAGCAGTGAGAGGGGGGGACAGGGGTATCAGCCCCAGCATTTT.

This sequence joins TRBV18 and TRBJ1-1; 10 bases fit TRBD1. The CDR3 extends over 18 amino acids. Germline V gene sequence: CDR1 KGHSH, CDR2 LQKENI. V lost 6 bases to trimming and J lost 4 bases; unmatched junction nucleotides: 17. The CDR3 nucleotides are TGTGCCAGCTCGGGCGGCCGGGACAGGGGATTTCGAGGCACTGAAGCTTTCTTT. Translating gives CASSGGRDRGFRGTEAFF.

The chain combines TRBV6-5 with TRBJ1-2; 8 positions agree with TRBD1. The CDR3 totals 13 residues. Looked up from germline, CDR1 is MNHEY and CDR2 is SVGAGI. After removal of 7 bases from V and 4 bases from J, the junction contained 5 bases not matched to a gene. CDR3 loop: CASTDREGYGYTF. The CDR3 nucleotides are TGTGCCAGCACGGACAGGGAGGGCTATGGCTACACCTTC.

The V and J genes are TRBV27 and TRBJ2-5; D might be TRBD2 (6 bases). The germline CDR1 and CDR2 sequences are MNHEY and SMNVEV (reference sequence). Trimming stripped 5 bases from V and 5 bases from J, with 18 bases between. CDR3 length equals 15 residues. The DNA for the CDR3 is TGTGCCAGCAGTCCGCGGGCTACGGGGAGGGAGACCCAGTACTTC. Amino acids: CASSPRATGRETQYF.

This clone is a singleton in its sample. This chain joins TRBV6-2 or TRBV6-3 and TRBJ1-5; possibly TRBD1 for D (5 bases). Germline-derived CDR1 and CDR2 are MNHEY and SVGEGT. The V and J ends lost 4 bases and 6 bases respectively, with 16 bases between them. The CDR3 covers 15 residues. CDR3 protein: CASSSRGRGSQPQHF. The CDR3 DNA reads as TGTGCCAGCAGTTCACGAGGGAGGGGTTCTCAGCCCCAGCATTTT.

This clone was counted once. The CDR3 nucleotides read TGTGCCACTGAGGCGGGGGCAAGAAATTCACCCCTCCACTTT. Translation gives CATEAGARNSPLHF. This chain connects TRBV19 to TRBJ1-6, with D possibly TRBD1 on 6 matching bases. The CDR3 totals 14 residues. The ends were cut back, 10 bases at V and 7 bases at J, with 17 bases in the middle. Germline V gene data show CDR1 as LNHDA and CDR2 as SQIVND (reference sequence).

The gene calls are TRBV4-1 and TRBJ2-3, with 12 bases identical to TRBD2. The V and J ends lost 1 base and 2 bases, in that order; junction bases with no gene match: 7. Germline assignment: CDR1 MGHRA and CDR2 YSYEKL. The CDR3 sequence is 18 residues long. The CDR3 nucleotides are TGCGCCAGCAGCCAAGTGGCTAGCGGGGGGGCCAACACAGATACGCAGTATTTT. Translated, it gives CASSQVASGGANTDTQYF.

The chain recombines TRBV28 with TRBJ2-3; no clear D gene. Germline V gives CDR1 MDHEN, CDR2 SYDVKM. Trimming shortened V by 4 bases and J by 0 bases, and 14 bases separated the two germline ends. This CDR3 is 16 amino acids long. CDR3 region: CASSSPLKASTDTQYF. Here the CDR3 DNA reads TGTGCCAGCAGTTCCCCTTTAAAAGCTAGCACAGATACGCAGTATTTT.

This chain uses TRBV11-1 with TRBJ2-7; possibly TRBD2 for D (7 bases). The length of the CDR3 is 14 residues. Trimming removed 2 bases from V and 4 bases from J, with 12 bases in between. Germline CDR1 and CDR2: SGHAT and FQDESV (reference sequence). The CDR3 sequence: CASSLSGTWYEQYF. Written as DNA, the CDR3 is TGTGCCAGCAGCTTAAGCGGGACATGGTACGAGCAGTACTTC.

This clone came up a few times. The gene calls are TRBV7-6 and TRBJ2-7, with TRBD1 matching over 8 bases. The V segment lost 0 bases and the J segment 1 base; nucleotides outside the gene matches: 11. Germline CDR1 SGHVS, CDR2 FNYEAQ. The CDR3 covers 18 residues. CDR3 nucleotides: TGTGCCAGCAGCTTAGCGCCGCCCCGAGACAGGGGATCCTACGAGCAGTACTTC. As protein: CASSLAPPRDRGSYEQYF.

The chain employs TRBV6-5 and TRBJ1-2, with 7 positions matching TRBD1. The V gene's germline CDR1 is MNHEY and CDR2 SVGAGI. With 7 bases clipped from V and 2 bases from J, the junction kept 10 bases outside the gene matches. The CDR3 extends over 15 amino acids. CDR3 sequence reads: CASTLATGTNYGYTF. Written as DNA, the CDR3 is TGTGCCAGCACCCTTGCGACAGGGACAAACTATGGCTACACCTTC.

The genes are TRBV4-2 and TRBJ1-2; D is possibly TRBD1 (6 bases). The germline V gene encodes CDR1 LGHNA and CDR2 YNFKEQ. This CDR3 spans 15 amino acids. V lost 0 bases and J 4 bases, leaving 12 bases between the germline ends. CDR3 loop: CASSQDPGQIYGYTF. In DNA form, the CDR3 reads TGTGCCAGCAGCCAAGATCCAGGACAGATCTATGGCTACACCTTC.

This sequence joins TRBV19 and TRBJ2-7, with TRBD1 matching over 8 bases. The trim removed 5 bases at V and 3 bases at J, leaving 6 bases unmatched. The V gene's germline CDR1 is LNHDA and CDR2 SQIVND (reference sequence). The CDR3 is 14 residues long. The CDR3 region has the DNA TGTGCCAGTAGTGAAAGGACAGGGATCTACGAGCAGTACTTC. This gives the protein CASSERTGIYEQYF.